A single T cell receptor beta chain is shown here with its context. The sample originates from a study of blood T cell repertoires in COVID-19. The length of the CDR3 is 16 residues. CDR1 is MDHEN, CDR2 SYDVKM, per germline. The V segment lost 4 bases and the J segment 5 bases; nucleotides outside the gene matches: 8. Clones were sequenced by immunoSEQ multiplex PCR, and TCRdb holds only the in-frame ones, with some missing. The sample carries approximately 150,000 clones, roughly 88% recorded once. The receptor comes from a human donor in a cohort sampled during active COVID-19. This chain uses TRBV28 with TRBJ2-1; 10 positions agree with TRBD2. The source material was peripheral blood. DNA for the CDR3: TGTGCCAGCAGTTCAGCGGGGGGGCCGGGAAACAATGAGCAGTTCTTC. Protein product: CASSSAGGPGNNEQFF.